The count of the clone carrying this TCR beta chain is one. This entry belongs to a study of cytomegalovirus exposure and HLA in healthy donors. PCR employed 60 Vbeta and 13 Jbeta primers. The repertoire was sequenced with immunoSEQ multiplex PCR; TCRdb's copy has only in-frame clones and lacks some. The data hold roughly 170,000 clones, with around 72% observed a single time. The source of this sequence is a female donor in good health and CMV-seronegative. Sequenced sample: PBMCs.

The CDR3 protein is CAISRFIDRADTEAFF. The DNA of the CDR3 is TGTGCCATCAGTCGATTTATCGACAGGGCGGACACTGAAGCTTTCTTT. The J gene is TRBJ1-1, the V gene TRBV10-3; 7 bases fit TRBD1. The CDR3 runs to 16 residues. V lost 5 bases, J lost 3 bases, and 12 bases stayed unmatched. Germline CDR1 and CDR2: ENHRY and SYGVKD.